These 9 T cell receptor beta chains originate from one sample sequenced in a study of blood T cell repertoires in COVID-19 (dated by TCRdb to the early 2020s). The protocol used for the library was the immunoSEQ multiplex PCR assay. This is the immuneACCESS table as TCRdb keeps it, with only in-frame sequences that have V and J called. A part of the clones is gone; compared with another copy, unresolved V genes explain less than half, and the rest is unexplained. The sample table lists approximately 180,000 clones, about 86% of them with a count of one. Of the sample, about an eighth falls within the top ten clones. Sequenced sample: peripheral blood. These receptors were collected from a woman in her 70s with COVID-19, enrolled during active disease.

The chain joins TRBV28 to TRBJ2-2, with a possible D match to TRBD2 (5 bases). The CDR3 loop spans 14 amino acids. Germline V gene lookup returns CDR1 MDHEN and CDR2 SYDVKM. V lost 2 bases and J 6 bases, leaving 10 bases between the germline ends. CDR3 sequence (DNA): TGTGCCAGCAGTTTACCCCTGGAGGCCGGGGAGCTGTTTTTT. It translates to CASSLPLEAGELFF.

V and J are TRBV5-4 and TRBJ1-4; D is possibly TRBD1 (6 bases). Germline V CDR1 and CDR2: SGHNT, YYREEE (reference sequence). V was pared by 3 bases and J by 4 bases, with 13 bases between. This CDR3 is 15 amino acids long. This CDR3 reads CASSYQDRDNEKLFF. CDR3 in DNA: TGTGCCAGCAGCTACCAGGACAGAGATAATGAAAAACTGTTTTTT.

The V gene is TRBV28, the J gene TRBJ1-2; no firm D call. The germline CDR1 and CDR2 sequences are MDHEN and SYDVKM. This CDR3 has 14 residues. V was pared by 3 bases and J by 2 bases, with 10 bases between. CDR3 sequence reads: CASSFAEVNYGYTF. For the CDR3, the DNA is TGTGCCAGCAGTTTCGCAGAAGTGAACTATGGCTACACCTTC.

The chain carries TRBV18 and TRBJ1-1, with D maybe TRBD1 (6 bases). CDR3 length: 14 amino acids. Trimming removed 3 bases from V and 2 bases from J, with 10 bases in between. Germline CDR1 is KGHSH and CDR2 is LQKENI. CDR3 protein: CASSPGAINTEAFF. Written as DNA, the CDR3 is TGTGCCAGCTCACCGGGGGCAATAAACACTGAAGCTTTCTTT.

V and J are TRBV28 and TRBJ2-1; maybe TRBD1 (5 bases). Germline V CDR1 and CDR2: MDHEN, SYDVKM. V lost 5 bases and J 0 bases, leaving 11 bases between the germline ends. The CDR3 is 15 residues long. The CDR3 DNA reads TGTGCCAGCAGTACGACAGACAACTCCTACAATGAGCAGTTCTTC. It encodes CASSTTDNSYNEQFF.

For this clone: At one end the junction does not follow the germline gene, possibly because of a read error. The CDR3 bases are TGTGCTAGCAGCTTAGCTTTCGCAGGAACGCAGTATTTT. Its protein is CASSLAFAGTQYF. The chain carries TRBV7-7 and TRBJ2-3; D unclear. The V gene's germline CDR1 is SSHAT and CDR2 FNYEAQ (reference sequence). CDR3 length: 13 residues.

The CDR3 sequence is CAWSSGVSSYEQYF. Here the CDR3 DNA reads TGTGCCTGGAGTTCGGGGGTAAGCTCCTACGAGCAGTACTTC. This chain connects TRBV30 to TRBJ2-7; D is perhaps TRBD2 (6 bases). The germline V gene has CDR1 GTSNPN and CDR2 SVGIG (reference sequence). The CDR3 consists of 14 residues. V was shortened by 2 bases and J by 0 bases, with 11 bases between the two germline ends.

The CDR3 DNA reads as TGTGCCAGCAGTCCCGTACAGGGATTCTTGGGATATGGCTACACCTTC. Translating it yields CASSPVQGFLGYGYTF. J is TRBJ1-2 and V is TRBV6-2 or TRBV6-3; TRBD1 might be the D (6 bases). Between the trimmed V and J ends, which lost 5 bases and 5 bases, there was a span of 21 bases. The germline gives CDR1 MNHEY, CDR2 SVGEGT. The CDR3 spans 16 residues.

The rearrangement links TRBV5-1 to TRBJ1-6; D might be TRBD1 (5 bases). Germline values: CDR1 SGHRS, CDR2 YFSETQ. This CDR3 is built from 14 residues. The V and J ends lost 7 bases and 8 bases respectively, with 16 bases between them. CDR3 amino acids: CASRPQGIYSPLHF. The DNA for the CDR3 is TGCGCCAGCCGTCCGCAGGGTATCTATTCACCCCTCCACTTT.